This T cell receptor beta chain appears in the sequencing data of a study of T cells in Graves' hyperthyroidism and ophthalmopathy. Germline V gene sequence: CDR1 SGHDT, CDR2 YYEEEE. CDR3 length: 12 residues. V was trimmed by 0 bases and J by 8 bases, leaving 6 bases between them. Diagnosis rested on symptoms, serum thyroxine and TRAb, thyroid ultrasound, and orbital computed tomography. Amplification yielded TCR beta CDR3 regions, with RNA transcripts as the source. Researchers ran a first-round RT-PCR on the TCR CDR3 using the HTBI primer set. TCRdb re-derived calls from the multiplex PCR reads in MiXCR, one entry per CDR3 protein. This sample carries around 420,000 distinct CDR3 sequences, approximately 15% of them seen once, and the ten largest clones take roughly 14%. The study's findings and limits: Appearing also in blood were most of the thyroid clonotypes expanded above 0.001. Ophthalmopathy was separated from stable hyperthyroidism by a 13 V-J model. The model forecast ophthalmopathy, anticipating it by a median around 6.5 months before onset.

Many counts were recorded for this clonotype. Antigen: not known. V gene TRBV5-6 combines with J gene TRBJ1-5; D remains ambiguous. The origin of this receptor is a woman aged 18-29 years with Graves' hyperthyroidism. Sample: blood. CDR3 amino acids: CASSLAHEPQHF. The CDR3 nucleotides are TGTGCCAGCAGCTTGGCACACGAGCCCCAGCATTTT.